This passage covers 24 T cell receptor beta chains from one sample sequenced in a study of blood T cell repertoires in COVID-19. The assay was immunoSEQ multiplex PCR, and TCRdb's table has in-frame clones only and misses some. The sample has 310,000 or so clones, around 90% seen once; the top ten hold 1% to 1.3%. Sequenced: PBMCs or T cells enriched from blood (not recorded which). Source of these receptors: a woman aged 30 to 39 who had recovered from COVID-19.

In its sample, this clone was seen once. The rearrangement joins TRBV18 to TRBJ2-7, with TRBD1 matching 7 bases. The CDR3 has 16 residues. CDR1 is KGHSH and CDR2 is LQKENI in the germline V gene. The trim removed 2 bases at V and 3 bases at J, leaving 10 bases unmatched. CDR3 loop: CASSPGRDRLNYEQYF. The CDR3 DNA reads TGTGCCAGCTCACCAGGCAGGGACAGACTTAACTACGAGCAGTACTTC. The full variable domain, in which reference TRBV18 and TRBJ2-7 provide the parts outside the CDR3, is NAGVMQNPRHLVRRRGQEARLRCSPMKGHSHVYWYRQLPEEGLKFMVYLQKENIIDESGMPKERFSAEFPKEGPSILRIQQVVRGDSAAYFCASSPGRDRLNYEQYFGPGTRLTVT.

The chain couples TRBV10-1 to TRBJ2-2; TRBD2 aligns across 11 bases. Trimming at V came to 5 bases and at J to 2 bases, leaving 4 bases not matched to a gene. The CDR3 is made up of 16 amino acids. CDR1 is WNHNN and CDR2 is SYGVQD in the germline V gene (reference sequence). This CDR3 is CASSPGLAVNTGELFF. For the CDR3, the DNA is TGCGCCAGCAGTCCGGGACTAGCGGTTAACACCGGGGAGCTGTTTTTT.

The chain uses TRBV28 and TRBJ1-1; 7 positions match TRBD1. Germline V gives CDR1 MDHEN, CDR2 SYDVKM. CDR3 size: 14 residues. The V and J ends lost 4 bases and 2 bases, in that order; junction bases with no gene match: 4. The CDR3 here is CASSYRGFNTEAFF. CDR3 DNA sequence: TGTGCCAGCAGTTACAGGGGTTTTAACACTGAAGCTTTCTTT.

V and J are TRBV15 and TRBJ2-3; weak D call: TRBD1 (6 bases). The CDR3 consists of 14 residues. V was cut by 8 bases and J by 1 base, with 13 bases left in between. Germline V gene sequence: CDR1 LNHNV, CDR2 YYDKDF (reference sequence). Here the CDR3 reads CATQQGLGTDTQYF. The CDR3 bases are TGTGCCACCCAGCAGGGGCTAGGCACAGATACGCAGTATTTT.

This chain joins TRBV12-3 or TRBV12-4 and TRBJ2-5; D ambiguous. CDR3 length: 13 residues. V was cut by 1 base and J by 2 bases, with 5 bases left in between. The CDR3: CASSLETQETQYF. CDR3 coding DNA: TGTGCCAGCAGTTTAGAGACTCAAGAGACCCAGTACTTC.

The rearrangement uses TRBV12-3 or TRBV12-4 and TRBJ1-2, with unresolved D. This CDR3 is 12 amino acids long. V was shortened by 6 bases and J by 4 bases, with 9 bases between the two germline ends. DNA of the CDR3: TGTGCCAGCAGGACCGGAGGCTATGGCTACACCTTC. Translated, it gives CASRTGGYGYTF.

This rearrangement joins TRBV19 to TRBJ1-2; 10 bases map to TRBD1. The J segment lost 6 bases and the V segment lost 7 bases, leaving 8 bases of the junction unmatched. CDR3 length: 14 amino acids. CDR1 is LNHDA, CDR2 SQIVND, per germline (reference sequence). CDR3 in amino acids: CASTLEGQGDGYTF. CDR3 DNA sequence: TGTGCCAGTACCCTCGAAGGACAGGGGGATGGCTACACCTTC.

This chain uses TRBV28 with TRBJ2-1; 9 nucleotides line up with TRBD2. Losses at the gene ends were 7 bases for V and 15 bases for J; bases not matched to a gene: 19. The CDR3 loop spans 15 amino acids. Germline CDR1 is MDHEN and CDR2 is SYDVKM. This chain's CDR3 is CASISGRASMVESFF. For the CDR3, the DNA is TGTGCCAGCATTAGCGGGAGAGCCTCAATGGTTGAGTCGTTCTTC.

This clone appeared a single time. This sequence joins TRBV19 and TRBJ2-1; 8 bases line up with TRBD2. Germline values: CDR1 LNHDA, CDR2 SQIVND (reference sequence). The CDR3 runs to 15 residues. Losses at the gene ends were 7 bases for V and 1 base for J; bases not matched to a gene: 6. CDR3 sequence (DNA): TGTGCCAGTACCCCCGGACTAGCTTCCTACAATGAGCAGTTCTTC. This translates into CASTPGLASYNEQFF.

The chain joins TRBV7-9 to TRBJ1-5; 9 nucleotides line up with TRBD1. The ends lost 5 bases at V and 2 bases at J; junction bases unmatched: 13. CDR3 length: 18 residues. CDR1 and CDR2 from the germline V gene are SEHNR and FQNEAQ (reference sequence). The CDR3 sequence: CASSPETGGTAGNQPQHF. CDR3 DNA sequence: TGTGCCAGCAGCCCCGAGACAGGGGGTACTGCTGGCAATCAGCCCCAGCATTTT.

The chain has TRBV2 and TRBJ2-1; D is unresolved. Trimming removed 4 bases from V and 0 bases from J, with 10 bases in between. The CDR3 extends over 15 amino acids. Germline V CDR1 and CDR2: SNHLY, FYNNEI. CDR3 sequence reads: CASSGGVSSYNEQFF. CDR3 DNA: TGTGCCAGCAGTGGAGGTGTTAGCTCCTACAATGAGCAGTTCTTC.

V and J are TRBV25-1 and TRBJ1-1, with D possibly TRBD1 on 6 matching bases. Trimming left V 6 bases short and J 0 bases short, with 8 bases between. Germline loops: CDR1 MGHDK, CDR2 SYGVNS. This CDR3 region has 13 residues. The CDR3 coding sequence is TGTGCCAGCAGCAGGGGCATGAACACTGAAGCTTTCTTT. Amino acid sequence: CASSRGMNTEAFF.

The rearrangement joins TRBV9 to TRBJ1-3, with 7 bases fitting TRBD1. The CDR3 covers 15 residues. The junction had 11 bases not matched to a gene; V was cut back by 4 bases and J by 7 bases. The germline V gene has CDR1 SGDLS and CDR2 YYNGEE. The CDR3 region is CASSSGQVRLNTIYF. As DNA, the CDR3 is TGTGCCAGCAGCTCAGGACAGGTTCGGTTGAACACCATATATTTT.

This clone was seen only once. The CDR3, as DNA: TGTGCCAGCAGTGACCGAACGGGAGAGCAGTTCTTC. Residues: CASSDRTGEQFF. J is TRBJ2-1 and V is TRBV6-4, with D possibly being TRBD2 (5 bases). This CDR3 contains 12 residues. Trimming shortened V by 2 bases and J by 10 bases, and 9 bases separated the two germline ends. Per germline, CDR1 MRHNA and CDR2 SNTAGT.

The chain employs TRBV9 and TRBJ2-5, with TRBD2 matching 13 bases. This CDR3 spans 17 amino acids. The J segment lost 2 bases and the V segment lost 4 bases, leaving 8 bases of the junction unmatched. Germline lookup yields CDR1 SGDLS and CDR2 YYNGEE. The CDR3 DNA is TGTGCCAGCAGCCCCTCACTAGCGGGAGGGCCTCAAGAGACCCAGTACTTC. Residues: CASSPSLAGGPQETQYF.

The chain links TRBV5-1 to TRBJ2-5, with 8 nucleotides matching TRBD2. The trim removed 4 bases at V and 5 bases at J, leaving 19 bases unmatched. The CDR3 runs 18 residues. Germline values: CDR1 SGHRS, CDR2 YFSETQ. The CDR3 region is CASSPSPAGGGRMETQYF. The CDR3 DNA sequence: TGCGCCAGCAGCCCTTCGCCGGCGGGTGGCGGGAGGATGGAGACCCAGTACTTC.

The rearrangement uses TRBV19 and TRBJ1-1; 10 bases line up with TRBD1. Germline V gives CDR1 LNHDA, CDR2 SQIVND (reference sequence). The CDR3 loop spans 17 amino acids. J lost 0 bases, V lost 6 bases, and 10 bases had no gene match. The chain's CDR3 is CASRATGGIRVNTEAFF. The CDR3 nucleotides read TGTGCCAGTAGAGCGACAGGGGGCATCCGTGTGAACACTGAAGCTTTCTTT.

This chain links TRBV5-6 with TRBJ2-5; 12 bases line up with TRBD2. Unmatched junction bases numbered 7, after V lost 0 bases and J lost 4 bases. This CDR3 contains 17 residues. In germline, CDR1 is SGHDT, CDR2 YYEEEE. CDR3 amino acids: CASSLERPGLAGETQYF. The CDR3 nucleotides read TGTGCCAGCAGCTTGGAGAGACCGGGACTAGCGGGAGAGACCCAGTACTTC.

This chain uses TRBV25-1 with TRBJ1-2; 7 bases fit TRBD1. Unmatched junction bases numbered 15, after V lost 10 bases and J lost 7 bases. Germline loops: CDR1 MGHDK, CDR2 SYGVNS. This CDR3 region has 14 residues. The chain's CDR3 is CATSFQSGTAGYTF. CDR3 in DNA: TGTGCCACCTCTTTCCAATCCGGGACAGCTGGCTACACCTTC.

J is TRBJ2-1 and V is TRBV29-1, with 8 bases fitting TRBD1. From germline, CDR1 is SQVTM and CDR2 ANQGSEA. CDR3 length: 12 residues. The V gene end was trimmed by 4 bases and the J gene end by 8 bases; junction bases not matched to a gene: 4. The CDR3 sequence: CSVGRTGYEQFF. The CDR3 DNA is TGCAGCGTTGGCAGGACAGGGTATGAGCAGTTCTTC.

CDR3 DNA sequence: TGTGCCAGCAGCGTCAGAGGGAGCGGCTTTGGGGATACTGAAGCTTTCTTT. Protein sequence: CASSVRGSGFGDTEAFF. The chain is built from TRBV9 and TRBJ1-1; D remains ambiguous. V lost 2 bases to trimming and J lost 5 bases, with 22 bases between them. There are 17 residues in the CDR3. Germline V CDR1 and CDR2: SGDLS, YYNGEE.

CDR3 amino acids: CASSFGQSNYEQYF. CDR3 DNA sequence: TGTGCCAGCAGCTTTGGACAGTCCAACTACGAGCAGTACTTC. The V and J genes are TRBV7-8 and TRBJ2-7, with D tentatively TRBD1 (6 bases). Deletions cut 3 bases from V and 3 bases from J, with 12 bases between. Looked up from germline, CDR1 is SGHVS and CDR2 is FQNEAQ. The CDR3 is 14 residues long. The variable domain in full, completed from reference TRBV7-8 and TRBJ2-7, reads GAGVSQSPRYKVAKRGQDVALRCDPISGHVSLFWYQQALGQGPEFLTYFQNEAQLDKSGLPSDRFFAERPEGSVSTLKIQRTQQEDSAVYLCASSFGQSNYEQYFGPGTRLTVT.

The chain is built from TRBV11-3 and TRBJ2-1, with D possibly being TRBD1 (6 bases). Germline values: CDR1 SGHNT, CDR2 YENEEA. This CDR3 region has 16 residues. V gave up 5 bases and J gave up 2 bases, with 16 bases separating them. The CDR3 protein is CASSPPGEPAYNEQFF. In DNA, the CDR3 is TGTGCCAGCAGCCCCCCAGGGGAACCGGCCTACAATGAGCAGTTCTTC. Variable domain in full (rest from reference TRBV11-3 and TRBJ2-1): EAGVVQSPRYKIIEKKQPVAFWCNPISGHNTLYWYLQNLGQGPELLIRYENEEAVDDSQLPKDRFSAERLKGVDSTLKIQPAELGDSAVYLCASSPPGEPAYNEQFFGPGTRLTVL.

This rearrangement joins TRBV10-3 to TRBJ1-2; a possible D gene is TRBD1 (5 bases). Trimming cost V 6 bases and J 4 bases, with 15 bases left between them. The germline V gene has CDR1 ENHRY and CDR2 SYGVKD. The CDR3 is made up of 14 amino acids. CDR3 DNA: TGTGCCATCAGGGTGGGGGGTGTGAGCTATGGCTACACCTTC. Amino acid sequence: CAIRVGGVSYGYTF.